The table lists the clone carrying this TCR beta chain with a few counts. The record originates from a study of T-cell reconstitution after alpha-beta-depleted transplantation in children. The length of the CDR3 is 17 residues. V gave up 5 bases and J gave up 0 bases; unmatched junction bases: 11. Germline assignment: CDR1 SGHVS and CDR2 FNYEAQ. As it was prepared, the TCRbeta library received unique molecular identifiers. TCRdb redid the calling of the PCR reads with MiXCR, one entry per CDR3 protein. The sample lists approximately 590,000 distinct CDR3 sequences; over 9.5% were seen once. The TCR comes from a human donor who donated a stem cell graft to a child with acute myeloid leukemia. The sample consisted of PBMCs from the stem cell graft donor, taken from the stem cell graft. The chain has TRBV7-6 and TRBJ2-3; 7 positions match TRBD2. The CDR3 here is CASSPLGAGLSTDTQYF. CDR3 sequence (DNA): TGTGCCAGCAGCCCTCTGGGAGCGGGGCTTAGCACAGATACGCAGTATTTT.